This TCR beta chain was recorded in a study of blood T cell repertoires in COVID-19 (dated by TCRdb to 2019 to 2021). About the investigation overall: Samples from collaborators originated in the United States, Italy and Spain and spanned both the acute and convalescent phases of COVID-19. The prospective study material was composed of cDNA or gDNA derived from T cells, B-cell-depleted T cells, or PBMCs. Subjects who had been exposed to COVID-19, were actively infected with it, or had recovered from it provided the deeply sampled blood TCRbeta repertoires that made up the dataset. The repertoires were released in a freely available public database intended as a resource for research on the immune response to SARS-CoV-2. Samples came from the ongoing ImmuneRACE study (first 160 participants) plus 1,254 subjects from 6 global collaborators. Nearly every sample came with metadata listing a de-identified subject ID, COVID-19 status, age in years and sex. Where available, HLA class I and class II types were taken from metadata supplied by the sample provider and were not determined by assay-based typing. What the research found in general, with its limitations: How much clinical and demographic metadata was included differed by source and by participant, and the metadata was provided uncurated.

The immunoSEQ Assay, a bias-controlled multiplex PCR, was used to amplify TCRbeta CDR3 regions from genomic DNA. The authors' analysis ran thus. The number of nucleated cells in each sample was estimated by amplification of reference gene primers within the assay. Sequence reads were collapsed and filtered to measure the absolute abundance of every unique TCRbeta CDR3 rearrangement. Productive Simpson clonality was computed per sample as the square root of Simpson's diversity index over productive rearrangements. TCRdb holds this immuneACCESS table with in-frame rearrangements only. Some clones are missing; in checked studies, unresolved V genes explain under half, and the rest has no known cause. The V and J calls and the clone size are those of that table, but D and trimming were determined from the DNA. This sample holds about 400,000 clones; more than 70% were observed only once. Roughly 1.2% of the sample lies in the top ten.

The germline V end is reduced by 4 bases and the J end by 2 bases; junction bases left unmatched: 1. There are 15 amino acids in the CDR3, from cysteine to phenylalanine inclusive. Only the CDR3 part of the read is kept: 45 bases, read in frame from the first base. From the germline V gene, CDR1 is SGDLS and CDR2 is YYNGEE. As concerns this clone: Its antigen is currently not known. One base away there is no much larger clone; base qualities are not given.

Each collaborating institution followed its own protocols to collect whole blood in K2EDTA tubes. For TCRbeta analysis, collaborators shipped samples as frozen whole blood, isolated PBMCs, or DNA extracted from either of those sample types. The origin of this receptor is a man aged 35 to 55 with acute or convalescent COVID-19. The rearranged segments are TRBV9 and TRBJ2-6, and TRBD1 aligns with 9 junction nucleotides. Source material: peripheral blood. The DNA sequence follows: TGTGCCAGCAGCTACAGGGGGCCTGGGGCCAACGTCCTGACTTTC. Its coded protein is CASSYRGPGANVLTF. Where the CDR3 stops, the reference TRBV9 and TRBJ2-6 genes take over; the full variable domain is DSGVTQTPKHLITATGQRVTLRCSPRSGDLSVYWYQQSLDQGLQFLIQYYNGEERAKGNILERFSAQQFPDLHSELNLSSLELGDSALYFCASSYRGPGANVLTFGAGSRLTVL.